This TCR beta chain came from a study of cytomegalovirus exposure and HLA in healthy donors (dated by TCRdb to the late 2010s). In terms of the full investigation: According to an earlier analysis of 587 of the donors, about 170 million T cells yielded 90 million to 140 million unique TCR beta sequences and about 300 Gb of sequence data. To predict cytomegalovirus infection status, the study combined high-throughput TCR immunosequencing, statistical association of individual TCRs with disease status, and machine learning. The study aimed to test whether signatures of past pathogen exposure could be identified by cataloging public T cell receptors. A later analysis re-analyzed previously published TCR beta repertoires from 666 donors and added high-resolution HLA genotyping to study TCR occurrence patterns. The number of donors typed differed by locus, with roughly 620-640 for A, B, C, DRB1 and DQB1, more than 500 for DQA1, under 610 for DPA1, and roughly 450 for DPB1. Among about 370 genotyped donors of the cohort, an average of roughly 230,000 unique TCR beta nucleotide sequences was sequenced per donor, of which about 18% were non-productive. An earlier analysis of 587 of the donors applied high-throughput TCR beta sequencing to assess whether each TCR beta V gene segment acted as functional or pseudogenic. In addition to the first cohort of 500 to 850 subjects, a separate validation cohort of 120 different subjects was used. Alongside the repertoire data, information on donor age, sex, ethnicity and CMV serostatus was compiled. A later genetic analysis took genome-wide SNP genotypes for about 65% of the 666 donors and used that subset as a discovery cohort. HLA typing covered class I and class II loci at four-digit resolution. Using immunosequencing, the study profiled T cell repertoires from fewer than 850 subjects and related those repertoires to cytomegalovirus serostatus. All discovery cohort repertoires had been generated on a single sequencing platform. Roughly 300 gigabases of sequencing data and approximately 85 million unique TCR sequences were included in an early release covering 550 to 800 HLA-typed donors. Among the roughly 410 genotyped donors, approximately 82% belonged to the genetic ancestry cluster associated with self-reported Caucasian donors. Rather than drawing on any new phenotypic data, the later analysis identified candidate immune exposures from TCR beta sequences and the way those sequences occurred across donors. Because of strong linkage in the cohort, roughly five DR-DQ haplotypes were treated as single units for association and clustering.

Remarks on this clone: It has no known antigen specificity. No base quality values were provided; no much bigger clone lies one nucleotide off.

The research as a whole found: When HLA alleles, especially DR and DQ, strongly co-occurred, TCR associations were difficult to assign to individual alleles. A further reported finding was that TCR beta sequences accurately predicted the HLA-A and HLA-B alleles for most subjects in the first cohort. While some public TCRs were present in many individuals, most TCR sequences turned up only very rarely across donors. Because HLA typing was unavailable for some donors at each locus, only the typed subset was used in association tests. Some IMGT-functional V segments, including TRBV6-2 and TRBV6-3, could not be told apart with the 87-base-pair reads, so those segments were excluded. Only TCR beta chains were sequenced in this cohort, and the absence of alpha or paired-chain data limited detectable features. Specific HLA alleles were associated with over 15,000 TCR beta sequences at a false discovery rate of 0.05 in a later analysis. In a later genetic analysis, fewer N-insertions in productive TCRs were reported among donors in an Asian-associated ancestry cluster than the roughly 700-donor mean. According to the authors, the approach could potentially be generalized to other disease states and immunological phenotypes. A total of fewer than 200 TCR beta chains were listed by the study as associated with cytomegalovirus. For the cohort, immune exposure information was limited to CMV serostatus. Three of the identified cytomegalovirus-associated TCR beta chains were confirmed in vitro to be specific for cytomegalovirus antigens. In a later analysis, most CMV-associated TCR beta chains were found to appear HLA-restricted, with HLA associations seemingly driven largely by CMV exposure. A later genetic analysis associated a missense DCLRE1C variant with V-gene and J-gene trimming of TCR beta chains, and an independent cohort replicated the association. Around 16 rarely observed V segments, including chromosome 9 orphons, were excluded from the earlier analysis of about 500 of the donors because counts were too low. The classifier was reported to diagnose cytomegalovirus status with high specificity and sensitivity in both the original cohort and the validation cohort. Presence/absence analyses assumed roughly uniform sequencing depth across donors, an assumption that may not hold. Correlated functional status among segregating V segments might reflect linkage disequilibrium, but an unknown experimental factor could not be ruled out. Broadly in line with IMGT annotations, most TCR beta V segments showed up in productive rearrangements about 87% or about 30% of the time in an earlier analysis of under 700 of the donors. A later analysis found that HLA-associated TCR beta chains were more clonally expanded and had lower generation probabilities than equally common non-associated chains. In a later analysis, TCR association rates were found to vary across HLA loci, with the most associated TCRs seen for DRB1 alleles and the fewest for HLA-C alleles. According to a later analysis, parvovirus B19, influenza, CMV and Epstein-Barr virus appeared linked to several top co-occurrence clusters. The sequencing pipeline was judged likely to have produced a cluster of highly shared sequence variants as a technical artifact.

The library was produced with the immunoSEQ multiplex PCR assay. The multiplex PCR relied on a mix of 60 forward primers for TCR Vbeta segments and 13 reverse primers for TCR Jbeta segments. The CDR3 region of rearranged TCR beta genes was amplified from genomic DNA by a multiplex PCR assay. The Illumina HiSeq System was used to sequence the amplified TCR beta libraries as 87-base-pair reads. The source study handled its data this way. A later analysis counted tens of millions of unique TCR beta chains across the 550 to 750 repertoires, and about 10 million of these chains were shared by at least two donors. Raw reads were error-corrected and collapsed into unique sequences by a nearest-neighbor algorithm in which closely related sequences were merged to remove PCR and sequencing errors. To assign V, D and J gene segments, CDR3 sequences were aligned to IMGT reference sequences. For a sequence to be retained, at least a six-nucleotide match to both a V gene segment and a J gene segment was required. A rearrangement counted as productive if the CDR3 had no stop codons and remained in frame with V and J, and every other rearrangement counted as non-productive. Following IMGT convention, CDR3 was defined as the stretch from the second conserved V-encoded cysteine up to the conserved J-encoded phenylalanine. The earlier analysis of about 610 of the donors excluded any sequence lacking an unambiguous match to a single V gene segment. In an earlier analysis of several hundred of the donors, V segments were called functional above 56.7% productive rearrangements and were called segregating when the between-donor standard deviation exceeded 5%. A statistical classification framework was built for diagnosing cytomegalovirus status from the catalog of TCR beta chain sequences. V and J gene assignment, in a later analysis, came from comparing TCR nucleotide sequences with IMGT/GENE-DB human TR gene sequences. In a later analysis, CDR3 sequences and most-parsimonious VDJ recombination scenarios were assigned using the TCRdist pipeline. In a later analysis, each TCR beta chain was defined by its CDR3 amino acid sequence together with its V-gene family, and reads without a unique V-gene family were excluded. A later analysis removed 550 to 650 highly shared, low-generation-probability nucleotide sequences to deal with suspected cross-contamination and a sequencing artifact. In a later analysis, a clonal expansion index was calculated for each public chain from normalized within-repertoire ranks of inferred template counts. Generation probabilities in a later analysis came from a VDJ recombination model fitted to out-of-frame rearrangements, and those results were checked against IGoR. In a later analysis, TCR-TCR, TCR-HLA and TCR-CMV co-occurrence was scored with hypergeometric tests, and a repertoire-size bias correction was applied to TCR pairs. To estimate false discovery rates, a later analysis permuted the HLA or CMV assignments 20 times. A later analysis grouped co-occurring TCRs with DBSCAN, adding TCRdist sequence similarity when clustering within HLA-allele-positive subsets. Repertoires with fewer than 30,000 or more than 120,000 public chains were left out of co-occurrence clustering, as were five repertoires with anomalous nucleotide sharing. This is the immuneACCESS table as TCRdb keeps it, with only in-frame sequences that have V and J called. A part of the clones is gone; compared with another copy, unresolved V genes explain less than half, and the rest is unexplained. The V and J calls and clone size are taken from that table; D and trimming were inferred from the DNA. The sample table holds 200,000 to 250,000 clones, of which 76% were seen once. Clones ranked in the top ten supply around 0.63% of the sample.

Ends trimmed: V by 5 bases, J by 7 bases; bases unmatched to a gene: 9. The CDR3 sequence holds 15 residues, the cysteine and phenylalanine included. Of the read, only the CDR3 DNA is kept; its 45 bases are in frame from base 1. The germline V gene supplies CDR1 MDHEN and CDR2 SYDVKM. The cohort was made up of about 670 healthy bone marrow donors. All cohort members were sampled while nominally healthy, although unrecorded immune exposures were likely present. The donor was CMV seronegative and belonged to the group of 380 or so seronegative cohort members. Every donor gave a peripheral blood sample, and the peripheral blood mononuclear cells from that sample were used for TCR beta sequencing. The Qiagen DNeasy Blood Extraction Kit was used to extract genomic DNA from the blood cell samples.

What was sequenced was PBMCs. This receptor was obtained from a man between 18 and 35 years old in good health and CMV-seronegative. The V gene is TRBV28 and the J gene is TRBJ2-1; TRBD2 aligns with 9 central bases. The DNA is as follows: TGTGCCAGCAGTACTTTGGGGACTAGCTGGAATGAGCAGTTCTTC. Its protein is CASSTLGTSWNEQFF.